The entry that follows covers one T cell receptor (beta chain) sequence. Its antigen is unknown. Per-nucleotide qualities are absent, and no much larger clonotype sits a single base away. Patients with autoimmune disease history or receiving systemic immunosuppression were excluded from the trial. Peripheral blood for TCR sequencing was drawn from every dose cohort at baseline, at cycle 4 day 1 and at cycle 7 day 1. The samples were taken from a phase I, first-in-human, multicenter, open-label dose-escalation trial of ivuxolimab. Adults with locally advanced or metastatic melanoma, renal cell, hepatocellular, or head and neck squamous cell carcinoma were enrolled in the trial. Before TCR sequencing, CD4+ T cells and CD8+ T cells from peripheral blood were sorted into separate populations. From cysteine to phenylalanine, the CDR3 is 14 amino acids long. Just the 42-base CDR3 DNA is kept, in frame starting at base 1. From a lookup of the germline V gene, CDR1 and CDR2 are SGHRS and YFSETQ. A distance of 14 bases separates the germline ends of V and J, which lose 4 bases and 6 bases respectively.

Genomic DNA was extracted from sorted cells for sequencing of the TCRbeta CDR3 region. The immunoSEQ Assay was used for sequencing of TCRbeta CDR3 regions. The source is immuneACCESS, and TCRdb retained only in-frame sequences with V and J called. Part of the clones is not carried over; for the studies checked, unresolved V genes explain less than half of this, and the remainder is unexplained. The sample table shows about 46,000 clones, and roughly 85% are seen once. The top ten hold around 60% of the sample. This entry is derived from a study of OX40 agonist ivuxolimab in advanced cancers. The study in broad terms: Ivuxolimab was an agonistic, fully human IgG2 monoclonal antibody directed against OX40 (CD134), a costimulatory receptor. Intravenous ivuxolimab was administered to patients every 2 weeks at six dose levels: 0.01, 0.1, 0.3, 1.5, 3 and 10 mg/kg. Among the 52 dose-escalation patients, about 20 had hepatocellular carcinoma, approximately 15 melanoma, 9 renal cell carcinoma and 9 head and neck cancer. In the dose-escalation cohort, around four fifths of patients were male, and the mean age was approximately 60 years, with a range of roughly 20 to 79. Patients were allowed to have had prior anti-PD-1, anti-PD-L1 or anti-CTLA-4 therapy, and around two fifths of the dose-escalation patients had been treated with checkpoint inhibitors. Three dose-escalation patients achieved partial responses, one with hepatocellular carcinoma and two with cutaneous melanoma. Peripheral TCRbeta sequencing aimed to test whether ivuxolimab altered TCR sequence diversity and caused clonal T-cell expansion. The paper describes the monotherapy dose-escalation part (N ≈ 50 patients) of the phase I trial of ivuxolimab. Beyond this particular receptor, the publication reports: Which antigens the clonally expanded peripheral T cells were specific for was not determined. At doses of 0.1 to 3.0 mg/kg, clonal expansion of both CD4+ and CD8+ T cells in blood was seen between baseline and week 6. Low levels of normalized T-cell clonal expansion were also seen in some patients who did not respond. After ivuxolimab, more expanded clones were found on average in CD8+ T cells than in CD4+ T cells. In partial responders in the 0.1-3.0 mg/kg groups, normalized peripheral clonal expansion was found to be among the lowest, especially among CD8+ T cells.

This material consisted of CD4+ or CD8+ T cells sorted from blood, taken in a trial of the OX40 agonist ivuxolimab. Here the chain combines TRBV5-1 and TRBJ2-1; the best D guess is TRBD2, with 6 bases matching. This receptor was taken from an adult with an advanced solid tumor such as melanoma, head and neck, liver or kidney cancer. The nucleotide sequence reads TGCGCCAGCAGCCTGGAGGGGCCACCCAATGAGCAGTTCTTC. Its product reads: CASSLEGPPNEQFF.